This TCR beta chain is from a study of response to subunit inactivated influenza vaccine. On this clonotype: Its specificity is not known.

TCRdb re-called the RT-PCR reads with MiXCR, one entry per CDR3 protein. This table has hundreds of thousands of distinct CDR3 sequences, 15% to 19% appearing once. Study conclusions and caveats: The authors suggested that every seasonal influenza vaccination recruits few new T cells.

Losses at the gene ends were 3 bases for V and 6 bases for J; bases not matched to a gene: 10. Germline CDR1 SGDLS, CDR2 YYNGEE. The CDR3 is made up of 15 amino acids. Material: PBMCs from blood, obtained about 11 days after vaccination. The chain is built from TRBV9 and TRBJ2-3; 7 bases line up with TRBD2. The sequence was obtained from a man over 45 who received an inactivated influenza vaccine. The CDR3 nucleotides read TGTGCCAGCAGCGAAACGGGACTACTTCGCGATACGCAGTATTTT. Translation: CASSETGLLRDTQYF.